This entry lists 8 T cell receptor beta chains sequenced from one sample in a study of T cells in narcolepsy. Using immunoSEQ multiplex PCR, the repertoire was profiled, and TCRdb retains in-frame clones only, with some absent. The sample includes around 35,000 clones, 65% to 85% of them seen just once. The material sequenced was memory (CD45RA-) CD4+ T cells from blood. These receptor sequences come from a human donor in good health.

The chain recombines TRBV11-3 with TRBJ2-2; 16 nucleotides align to TRBD2. The CDR3 spans 18 residues. CDR1 and CDR2 from the germline V gene are SGHNT and YENEEA. V shed 5 bases and J 5 bases; nucleotides not matched to a gene: 8. CDR3 loop: CASSPGLAGGLGTGELFF. Here the CDR3 DNA reads TGTGCCAGCAGCCCGGGACTAGCGGGGGGGCTAGGGACCGGGGAGCTGTTTTTT. The full variable domain, in which reference TRBV11-3 and TRBJ2-2 provide the parts outside the CDR3, is EAGVVQSPRYKIIEKKQPVAFWCNPISGHNTLYWYLQNLGQGPELLIRYENEEAVDDSQLPKDRFSAERLKGVDSTLKIQPAELGDSAVYLCASSPGLAGGLGTGELFFGEGSRLTVL.

The CDR3 DNA follows: TGTGCCAGCAGCAAAACACGGCTCTCTGGAAACACCATATATTTT. Translation gives CASSKTRLSGNTIYF. This chain joins TRBV28 and TRBJ1-3; D gene unclear. The germline V and J ends were trimmed by 6 bases and 0 bases, with 12 bases remaining between them. The V gene's germline CDR1 is MDHEN and CDR2 SYDVKM. CDR3 length: 15 amino acids.

The chain has TRBV2 and TRBJ2-3; no firm D call. Germline loops: CDR1 SNHLY, CDR2 FYNNEI. Trimming stripped 6 bases from V and 1 base from J, with 11 bases between. This CDR3 is built from 14 residues. The CDR3 region has the DNA TGTGCCAGCAGCGACTCAAGCGGCACAGATACGCAGTATTTT. Protein sequence: CASSDSSGTDTQYF.

The CDR3 loop reads CASSLGSQATGELFF. CDR3 coding DNA: TGTGCCAGCAGCTTAGGAAGCCAAGCCACCGGGGAGCTGTTTTTT. The chain is built from TRBV7-8 and TRBJ2-2; no clear D gene. CDR3 size: 15 residues. Trimming shortened V by 1 base and J by 4 bases, and 10 bases separated the two germline ends. Looked up from germline, CDR1 is SGHVS and CDR2 is FQNEAQ. The whole variable domain, filled in from reference TRBV7-8 and TRBJ2-2, reads GAGVSQSPRYKVAKRGQDVALRCDPISGHVSLFWYQQALGQGPEFLTYFQNEAQLDKSGLPSDRFFAERPEGSVSTLKIQRTQQEDSAVYLCASSLGSQATGELFFGEGSRLTVL.

The chain links TRBV7-2 to TRBJ1-3, with TRBD1 matching over 8 bases. There are 16 residues in the CDR3. V shed 5 bases, J shed 3 bases, and the junction held 9 bases outside the gene matches. The V gene's germline CDR1 is SGHTA and CDR2 FQGNSA. The CDR3 loop is CASSTRQGAYGNTIYF. The CDR3 nucleotides are TGTGCCAGCAGCACTCGTCAGGGGGCATATGGAAACACCATATATTTT.

The chain recombines TRBV5-1 with TRBJ2-5; D is ambiguous. The V and J ends lost 6 bases and 1 base respectively, with 10 bases between them. The CDR3 loop spans 13 amino acids. Germline V gene lookup returns CDR1 SGHRS and CDR2 YFSETQ. CDR3 in amino acids: CASKGGSQETQYF. In DNA form, the CDR3 reads TGCGCCAGCAAGGGCGGATCCCAAGAGACCCAGTACTTC. Filled out from reference TRBV5-1 and TRBJ2-5, the complete variable domain reads KAGVTQTPRYLIKTRGQQVTLSCSPISGHRSVSWYQQTPGQGLQFLFEYFSETQRNKGNFPGRFSGRQFSNSRSEMNVSTLELGDSALYLCASKGGSQETQYFGPGTRLLVL.

This sequence joins TRBV5-1 and TRBJ2-7; no firm D call. CDR1 and CDR2 from the germline V gene are SGHRS and YFSETQ. Between the trimmed V and J ends, which lost 0 bases and 2 bases, there was a span of 12 bases. This CDR3 comprises 15 residues. DNA of the CDR3: TGCGCCAGCAGCTTGGCCAGTGGATTCACCTACGAGCAGTACTTC. Its translation is CASSLASGFTYEQYF. The full variable domain, in which reference TRBV5-1 and TRBJ2-7 provide the parts outside the CDR3, is KAGVTQTPRYLIKTRGQQVTLSCSPISGHRSVSWYQQTPGQGLQFLFEYFSETQRNKGNFPGRFSGRQFSNSRSEMNVSTLELGDSALYLCASSLASGFTYEQYFGPGTRLTVT.

The chain combines TRBV19 with TRBJ2-3, with D possibly being TRBD1 (5 bases). Germline CDR1 LNHDA, CDR2 SQIVND (reference sequence). V lost 5 bases to trimming and J lost 10 bases, with 13 bases between them. This CDR3 has 12 amino acids. CDR3 sequence (DNA): TGTGCCAGTAGTTCCGACAGATTTGCGCAGTATTTT. Translating gives CASSSDRFAQYF.